The rows below give T cell receptor beta chains drawn from one sample of a study of shared clonotypes between healthy human individuals. Clones were sequenced by immunoSEQ multiplex PCR, and TCRdb holds only the in-frame ones, with some missing. The table lists hundreds of thousands of clones, around three quarters of them singletons, with 12% in the top ten. What was sequenced was PBMCs. The receptors were gathered from a woman aged 40 to 49 in good health. Some clones in this sample may be carry-over from other donors' samples. CDR3s include the opening cysteine and the closing phenylalanine or tryptophan. Each record gives: CDR3 length, D gene, J gene, clone size, V gene, CDR3 DNA, CDR3 protein. A D gene is named only where the DNA matches it firmly. Part of the rows lack a size; the others show once, few, many or a class for expanded clones.

>15|TRBD2|TRBJ2-7|NA|TRBV6-1
TGTGCCAGCAGTGATGAAGTAGCGGGTACCTACGAGCAGTACTTC
CASSDEVAGTYEQYF
>14|NA|TRBJ2-7|once|TRBV19
TGTGCCAGTAGGTCGGAAGGGAATTCCTACGAGCAGTACTTC
CASRSEGNSYEQYF
>14|NA|TRBJ2-3|NA|TRBV4-2
TGTGCCAGCAGCCAAGCGGACAGCACAGATACGCAGTATTTT
CASSQADSTDTQYF
>17|NA|TRBJ1-2|NA|TRBV9
TGTGCCAGCAGCGTTGGTAGGTGGGCCGTTTCGAACTATGGCTACACCTTC
CASSVGRWAVSNYGYTF
>16|TRBD2|TRBJ2-7|few|TRBV27
TGTGCCAGCAGTCCGAAAGCGGGAACCATCTCCTACGAGCAGTACTTC
CASSPKAGTISYEQYF
>14|NA|TRBJ2-1|NA|TRBV6-5
TGTGCCAGCAGACAAATTTTGGGGTACAATGAGCAGTTCTTC
CASRQILGYNEQFF
>14|NA|TRBJ2-3|once|TRBV18
TGTGCCAGCTCACCGCTGGACAGTCCGGATACGCAGTATTTT
CASSPLDSPDTQYF
>15|NA|TRBJ2-7|NA|TRBV30
TGTGCCTGGAGTTGGGGGCCCCCCAGGGGCTACGAGCAGTACTTC
CAWSWGPPRGYEQYF
>13|NA|TRBJ2-3|NA|TRBV14
TGTGCCAGCAGCTCGGAGCTGGTTGGTACGCAGTATTTT
CASSSELVGTQYF
>16|NA|TRBJ2-6|NA|TRBV5-1
TGCGCCAGCAGCTCCGACAGAACCTCTGGGGCCAACGTCCTGACTTTC
CASSSDRTSGANVLTF
>16|NA|TRBJ2-7|few|TRBV7-2
TGTGCCAGCAGCCGGGCAAGGCCGACAATTCCTACCGAGCAGTACTTC
CASSRARPTIPTEQYF
>13|NA|TRBJ1-2|NA|TRBV7-2
TGTGCCAGCAGCGCAGGGAGGGACTATGGCTACACCTTC
CASSAGRDYGYTF
>14|TRBD2|TRBJ2-1|NA|TRBV5-4
TGTGCCAGCAGTTATCTAGCGGGATACAATGAGCAGTTCTTC
CASSYLAGYNEQFF
>19|TRBD2|TRBJ2-3|NA|TRBV11-2
TGTGCCAGCAGCTCGGAGACCCCTAGCGGGGGTACCGGCACAGATACGCAGTATTTT
CASSSETPSGGTGTDTQYF
>16|NA|TRBJ2-3|NA|TRBV9
TGTGCCAGCAGCCCCCGGCGGGTTGGGGGCACAGATACGCAGTATTTT
CASSPRRVGGTDTQYF
>14|NA|TRBJ1-2|NA|TRBV28
TGTGCCAGCAGTTTTGGTGGAGGGGGCTATGGCTACACCTTC
CASSFGGGGYGYTF
>12|NA|TRBJ2-7|NA|TRBV29-1
TGCAGCGTAAAAGACGTGGCCTACGAGCAGTACTTC
CSVKDVAYEQYF